The present entry profiles one TCR beta chain with its context. The antigen remains unidentified. Trimming cost V 2 bases and J 6 bases; bases outside gene matches: 6. CDR1 and CDR2 (germline): MNHEY, SVGEGT. The CDR3 consists of 15 residues. The sample is drawn from a study of vaccination and CD4 T cells after COVID-19. Background on the study: All convalescent patients were nasal swab PCR positive for SARS-CoV-2; several had mild and one severe disease. Diagnosis preceded the drawing of post-COVID samples by a median around 95 days (range 35 to 161). For post-vaccine samples, collection took place a median about 72 days after dose two, ranging from 14 to 241.

Study results and limitations: Early post-infection timepoints were not included, and relatively few convalescent patients were studied.

Sequencing of DNA taken from cultured CD4+ T cells relied on the Oncomine TCR Beta short-read assay. One entry per CDR3 protein, called by TCRdb with MiXCR from the PCR reads. Here the sample spans approximately 19,000 distinct CDR3 sequences, 56% being singletons. Specified treatment: approximately nine-day PBMC culture with coronavirus spike peptide pools or control peptides (ViraFEST assay). This clonotype was sampled from a human donor who had recovered from COVID-19. Sequenced sample: CD4+ T cells from blood, cultured in vitro. The rearrangement uses TRBV6-2 or TRBV6-3 and TRBJ1-5; TRBD1 aligns across 8 bases. The CDR3 sequence: CASSYETGDRQPQHF. The CDR3 DNA is TGTGCCAGCAGTTACGAGACAGGGGATCGTCAGCCCCAGCATTTT.